Shown below are 9 T cell receptor beta chains from a single sample sequenced in a study of T cells in pancreatic ductal adenocarcinoma. Data came from immunoSEQ multiplex PCR; TCRdb stores just in-frame clones and leaves some out. In the table there are roughly 100,000 clones, nearly 95% of which are singletons. Surgery without prior neoadjuvant therapy was the treatment of the selected pancreatic ductal adenocarcinoma patients. The source material was PBMCs. All receptors come from a human donor with pancreatic ductal adenocarcinoma.

The chain combines TRBV18 with TRBJ1-3; D remains ambiguous. Germline values: CDR1 KGHSH, CDR2 LQKENI. The CDR3 extends over 15 amino acids. Trimming pared 3 bases from V and 0 bases from J, leaving 9 bases between. This CDR3 reads CASSPAGNSGNTIYF. DNA of the CDR3: TGTGCCAGCTCACCGGCAGGAAACTCTGGAAACACCATATATTTT.

The chain combines TRBV5-1 with TRBJ2-7; 8 bases agree with TRBD2. The CDR3 consists of 14 residues. Trimming cost V 4 bases and J 3 bases; bases outside gene matches: 6. The V gene's germline CDR1 is SGHRS and CDR2 YFSETQ. CDR3 residues: CASSVTSGFYEQYF. In DNA, the CDR3 is TGCGCCAGCAGCGTCACTAGCGGATTCTACGAGCAGTACTTC.

V and J are TRBV27 and TRBJ2-2; a possible D gene is TRBD2 (6 bases). This CDR3 region has 15 residues. Germline CDR1 and CDR2: MNHEY and SMNVEV (reference sequence). V was pared by 5 bases and J by 4 bases, with 14 bases between. The CDR3 here is CASSEGLLRTGELFF. The CDR3 DNA follows: TGTGCCAGCAGTGAGGGACTTCTCCGCACCGGGGAGCTGTTTTTT.

This chain joins TRBV28 and TRBJ2-3; D is possibly TRBD2 (6 bases). Looked up from germline, CDR1 is MDHEN and CDR2 is SYDVKM. CDR3 size: 15 residues. Trimming stripped 4 bases from V and 3 bases from J, with 14 bases between. This CDR3 reads CASSSAGLGTDTQYF. The DNA for the CDR3 is TGTGCCAGCAGTTCCGCGGGACTCGGAACAGATACGCAGTATTTT.

The chain has TRBV15 and TRBJ2-7; 8 bases line up with TRBD2. Trimming cost V 0 bases and J 6 bases; bases outside gene matches: 7. The germline V gene encodes CDR1 LNHNV and CDR2 YYDKDF (reference sequence). The CDR3 loop spans 15 amino acids. CDR3 sequence reads: CATSRDNPLAGEQYF. The CDR3 coding sequence is TGTGCCACCAGCAGAGATAATCCTCTAGCGGGCGAGCAGTACTTC.

V usage is TRBV11-2 and J usage is TRBJ2-2; D may be TRBD2 (6 bases). The CDR3 is 15 amino acids. The germline V and J ends were trimmed by 5 bases and 1 base, with 11 bases remaining between them. Germline lookup yields CDR1 SGHAT and CDR2 FQNNGV. This CDR3 is CASSGGTWNTGELFF. For the CDR3, the DNA is TGTGCCAGCAGCGGGGGGACTTGGAACACCGGGGAGCTGTTTTTT. Full variable domain (remainder filled in from reference TRBV11-2 and TRBJ2-2): EAGVAQSPRYKIIEKRQSVAFWCNPISGHATLYWYQQILGQGPKLLIQFQNNGVVDDSQLPKDRFSAERLKGVDSTLKIQPAKLEDSAVYLCASSGGTWNTGELFFGEGSRLTVL.

The chain couples TRBV28 to TRBJ1-5; 7 nucleotides align to TRBD1. The germline V gene encodes CDR1 MDHEN and CDR2 SYDVKM. Losses at the gene ends were 7 bases for V and 5 bases for J; bases not matched to a gene: 5. CDR3 size: 13 residues. CDR3 sequence reads: CASTRGSDQPQHF. The CDR3 DNA reads as TGTGCCAGCACCAGGGGGTCGGATCAGCCCCAGCATTTT.

This chain connects TRBV30 to TRBJ2-1; 8 bases fit TRBD2. Germline values: CDR1 GTSNPN, CDR2 SVGIG (reference sequence). The CDR3 covers 12 residues. Trimming cost V 6 bases and J 8 bases; bases outside gene matches: 6. Here the CDR3 reads CACTSGSHEQFF. CDR3 in DNA: TGTGCCTGTACCAGCGGGAGCCATGAGCAGTTCTTC.

V is TRBV6-1 and J is TRBJ1-1; the D gene is possibly TRBD1 (5 bases). V was shortened by 7 bases and J by 8 bases, with 8 bases between the two germline ends. In germline, CDR1 is MNHNS, CDR2 SASEGT. This CDR3 has 10 amino acids. The CDR3 here is CASIRTEAFF. The CDR3 bases are TGTGCCAGCATTAGGACAGAAGCTTTCTTT.